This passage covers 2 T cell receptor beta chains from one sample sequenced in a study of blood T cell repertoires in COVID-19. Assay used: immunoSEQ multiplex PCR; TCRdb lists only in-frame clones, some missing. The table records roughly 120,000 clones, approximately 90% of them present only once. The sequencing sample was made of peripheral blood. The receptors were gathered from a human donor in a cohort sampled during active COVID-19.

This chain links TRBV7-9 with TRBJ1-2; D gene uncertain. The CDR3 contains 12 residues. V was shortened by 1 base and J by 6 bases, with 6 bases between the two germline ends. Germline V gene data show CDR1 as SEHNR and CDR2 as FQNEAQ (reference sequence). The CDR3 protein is CASSLEQNGYTF. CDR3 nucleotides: TGTGCCAGCAGCTTAGAACAGAATGGCTACACCTTC.

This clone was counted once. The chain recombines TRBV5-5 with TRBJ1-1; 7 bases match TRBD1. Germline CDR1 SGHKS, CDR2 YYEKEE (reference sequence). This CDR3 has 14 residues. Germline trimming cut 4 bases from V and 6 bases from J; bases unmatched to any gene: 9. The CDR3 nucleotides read TGTGCCAGCAGCCCGATTGACAGGGCCTCTGAAGCTTTCTTT. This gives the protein CASSPIDRASEAFF.